This is a list of T cell receptor beta chains from one sample in a study of T cells in Graves' hyperthyroidism and ophthalmopathy. TCRdb used MiXCR to reprocess the multiplex PCR reads, holding one entry per CDR3 protein. The table includes roughly 300,000 distinct CDR3 sequences, about 14% detected once. Sample: blood. Receptor source: a woman in her 30s with Graves' hyperthyroidism. Both conserved end residues are part of each CDR3. A D gene is named only where the DNA matches it firmly. Only some rows state a clone size, as once, few, many or a class for expanded clones.

j_gene	v_gene	abundance	d_gene	CDR3nt	CDR3aa
TRBJ2-1	TRBV7-6	-	TRBD2	TGTGCCAGCAGCTCGGGACTAGCGGGATTGGGTGAGCAGTTCTTC	CASSSGLAGLGEQFF
TRBJ2-3	TRBV30	few	-	TGTGCCTGGAGTGTAGGGGGAGCTAGCACAGATACGCAGTATTTT	CAWSVGGASTDTQYF
TRBJ2-7	TRBV11-2	many	-	TGTGCCAGCAGATTTTGGGACGGAGCCTACGAGCAGTACTTC	CASRFWDGAYEQYF
TRBJ2-7	TRBV12-3/TRBV12-4	few	-	TGTGCCAGCAGTTTAACAGGGATCTCCTACGAGCCGTACTTC	CASSLTGISYEPYF
TRBJ2-1	TRBV2	many	-	TGTGCCAGCAGTGAAGAGGGACTCTCCTACAATGAGCAGTTCTTC	CASSEEGLSYNEQFF
TRBJ2-2	TRBV24-1	-	-	TGTGCCACCACCTCGACCCGGTCCGGGGAGCTGTTTTTT	CATTSTRSGELFF
TRBJ2-5	TRBV20-1	few	-	TGCAGTGCTTCACCGGGACTCAGGGGGGAGACCCAGTACTTC	CSASPGLRGETQYF
TRBJ2-7	TRBV30	-	-	TGTGCCTGGAGCGTGGGTTCACACCATAGCTACGAGCAGTACTTC	CAWSVGSHHSYEQYF
TRBJ2-2	TRBV12-3/TRBV12-4	few	-	TGTGCCAGCGGTTTCGCCAGCACCGGGGAGCTGTTTTTT	CASGFASTGELFF
TRBJ2-3	TRBV6-1	-	TRBD2	TGTGCCAGCAGTTCTCCCGGGAGGGCCAAGTCCACGCAGTATTTT	CASSSPGRAKSTQYF
TRBJ2-3	TRBV27	many	-	TGTGCCAGCAGTTTTCGGACTACCATCACAGATACGCAGTATTTT	CASSFRTTITDTQYF
TRBJ1-3	TRBV20-1	few	-	TGCAGTGCTAGGGGGTCCCGGGGAAACACCATATATTTT	CSARGSRGNTIYF